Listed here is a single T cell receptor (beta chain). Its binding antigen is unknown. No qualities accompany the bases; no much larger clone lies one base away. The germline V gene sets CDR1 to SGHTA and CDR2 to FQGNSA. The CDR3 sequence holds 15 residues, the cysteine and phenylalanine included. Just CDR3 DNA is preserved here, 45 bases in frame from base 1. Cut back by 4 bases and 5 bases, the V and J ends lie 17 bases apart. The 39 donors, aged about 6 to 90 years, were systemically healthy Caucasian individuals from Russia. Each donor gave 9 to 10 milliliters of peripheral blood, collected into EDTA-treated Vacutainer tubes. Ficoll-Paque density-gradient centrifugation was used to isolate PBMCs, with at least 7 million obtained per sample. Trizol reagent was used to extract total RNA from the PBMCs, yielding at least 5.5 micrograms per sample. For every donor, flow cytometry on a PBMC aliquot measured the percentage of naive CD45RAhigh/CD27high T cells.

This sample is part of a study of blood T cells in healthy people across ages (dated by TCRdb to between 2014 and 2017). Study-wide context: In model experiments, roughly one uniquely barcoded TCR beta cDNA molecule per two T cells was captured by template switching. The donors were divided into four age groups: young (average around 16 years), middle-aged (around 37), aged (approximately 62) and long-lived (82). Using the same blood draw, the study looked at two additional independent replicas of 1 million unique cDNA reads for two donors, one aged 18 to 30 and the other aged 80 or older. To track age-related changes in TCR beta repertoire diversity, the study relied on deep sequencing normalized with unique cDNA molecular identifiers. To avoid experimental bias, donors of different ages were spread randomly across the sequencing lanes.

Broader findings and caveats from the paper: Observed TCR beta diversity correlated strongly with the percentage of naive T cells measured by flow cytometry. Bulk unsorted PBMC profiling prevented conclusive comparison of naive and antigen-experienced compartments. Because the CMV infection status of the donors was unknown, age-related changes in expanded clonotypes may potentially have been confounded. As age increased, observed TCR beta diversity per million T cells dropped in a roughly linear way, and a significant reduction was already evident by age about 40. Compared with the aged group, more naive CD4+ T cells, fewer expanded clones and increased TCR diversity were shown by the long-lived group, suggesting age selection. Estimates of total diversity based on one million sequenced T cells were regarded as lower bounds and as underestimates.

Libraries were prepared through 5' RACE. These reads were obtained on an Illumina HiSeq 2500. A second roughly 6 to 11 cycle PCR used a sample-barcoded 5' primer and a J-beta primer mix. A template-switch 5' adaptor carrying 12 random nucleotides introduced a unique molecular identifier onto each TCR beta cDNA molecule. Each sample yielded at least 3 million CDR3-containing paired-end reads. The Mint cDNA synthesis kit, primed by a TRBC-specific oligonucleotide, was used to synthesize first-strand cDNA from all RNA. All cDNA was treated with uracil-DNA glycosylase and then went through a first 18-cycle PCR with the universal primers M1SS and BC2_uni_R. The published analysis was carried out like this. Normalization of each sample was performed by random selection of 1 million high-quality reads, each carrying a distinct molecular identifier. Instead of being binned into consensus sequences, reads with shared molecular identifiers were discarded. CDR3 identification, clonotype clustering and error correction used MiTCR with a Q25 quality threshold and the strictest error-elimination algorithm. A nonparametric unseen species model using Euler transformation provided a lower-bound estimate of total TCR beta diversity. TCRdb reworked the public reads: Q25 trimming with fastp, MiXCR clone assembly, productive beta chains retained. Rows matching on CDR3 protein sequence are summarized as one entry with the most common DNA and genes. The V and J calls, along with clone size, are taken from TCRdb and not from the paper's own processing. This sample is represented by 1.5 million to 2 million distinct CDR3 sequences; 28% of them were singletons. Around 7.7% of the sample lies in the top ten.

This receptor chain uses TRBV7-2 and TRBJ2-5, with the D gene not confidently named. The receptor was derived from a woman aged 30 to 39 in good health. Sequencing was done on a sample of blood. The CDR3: CASSSVTPTIETQYF. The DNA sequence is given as TGTGCCAGCAGCTCAGTGACTCCAACCATCGAGACCCAGTACTTC.